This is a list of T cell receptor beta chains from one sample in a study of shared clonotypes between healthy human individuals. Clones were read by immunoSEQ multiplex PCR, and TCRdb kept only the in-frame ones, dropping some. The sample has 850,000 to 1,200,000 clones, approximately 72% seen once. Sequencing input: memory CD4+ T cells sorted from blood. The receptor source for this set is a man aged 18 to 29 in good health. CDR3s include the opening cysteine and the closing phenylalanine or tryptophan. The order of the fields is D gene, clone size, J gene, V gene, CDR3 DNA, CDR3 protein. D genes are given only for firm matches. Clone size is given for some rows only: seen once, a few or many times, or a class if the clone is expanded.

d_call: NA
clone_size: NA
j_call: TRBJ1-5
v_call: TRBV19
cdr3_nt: TGTGCCAGTAGTTCGGAAGGTATGCCCCAGCATTTT
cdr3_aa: CASSSEGMPQHF

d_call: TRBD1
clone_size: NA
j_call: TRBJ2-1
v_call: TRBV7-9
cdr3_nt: TGTGCCAGCAGCTTAGCGGACAGGGTAAGCTCCTACAATGAGCAGTTCTTC
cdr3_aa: CASSLADRVSSYNEQFF

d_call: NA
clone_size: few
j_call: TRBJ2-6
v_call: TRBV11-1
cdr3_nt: TGTGCCAGCAGTCTTCGGCGCTCTGGGGCCAACGTCCTGACTTTC
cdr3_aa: CASSLRRSGANVLTF

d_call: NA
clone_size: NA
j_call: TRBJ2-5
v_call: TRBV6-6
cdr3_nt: TGTGCCAGCAGCCCAAAGGGGGGGACGGGGACCCAGTACTTC
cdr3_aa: CASSPKGGTGTQYF

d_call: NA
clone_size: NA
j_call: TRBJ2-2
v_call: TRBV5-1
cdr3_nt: TGCGCCAGCAGCCGCCTCCGTGAAAGGGAAGATTGGGGGGAGCTGTTTTTT
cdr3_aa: CASSRLREREDWGELFF

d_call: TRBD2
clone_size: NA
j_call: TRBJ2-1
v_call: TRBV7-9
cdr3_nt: TGTGCCAGCAGCACCCCCCGTCTAGCGGGGGGGGACAATGAGCAGTTCTTC
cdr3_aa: CASSTPRLAGGDNEQFF

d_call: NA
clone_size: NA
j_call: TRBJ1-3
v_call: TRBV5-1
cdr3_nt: TGCGCCAGCAGCTTCCAAGGGGACTCTGGAAACACCATATATTTT
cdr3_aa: CASSFQGDSGNTIYF

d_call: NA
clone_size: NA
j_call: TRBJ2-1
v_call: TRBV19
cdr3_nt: TGTGCGTCCAGCTCCTACAATGAGCAGTTCTTC
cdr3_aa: CASSSYNEQFF

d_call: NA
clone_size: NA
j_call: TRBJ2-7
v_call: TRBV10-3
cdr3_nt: TGTGCCTCCGGGAACAGGGCGAGCTCCTACGAGCAGTACTTC
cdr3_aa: CASGNRASSYEQYF

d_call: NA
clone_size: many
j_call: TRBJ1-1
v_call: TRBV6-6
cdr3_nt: TGTGCCAGCAGTTTCAGGGGTAGAGAAGCTTTCTTT
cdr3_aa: CASSFRGREAFF

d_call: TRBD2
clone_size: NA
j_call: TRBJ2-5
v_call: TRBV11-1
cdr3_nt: TGTGCCGGCAGCTTACCGGGGGGGCGGACCCAGTACTTC
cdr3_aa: CAGSLPGGRTQYF

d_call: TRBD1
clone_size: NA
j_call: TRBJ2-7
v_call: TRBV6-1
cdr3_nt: TGTGCCAGCAGTGAAGGGACAGGGAGGACCAGAAGGGGGTACGAGCAGTACTTC
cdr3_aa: CASSEGTGRTRRGYEQYF

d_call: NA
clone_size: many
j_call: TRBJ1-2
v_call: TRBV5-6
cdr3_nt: TGTGCCAGCAGCCTGAGGGACACCCGATTTAATGGCTACACCTTC
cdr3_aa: CASSLRDTRFNGYTF

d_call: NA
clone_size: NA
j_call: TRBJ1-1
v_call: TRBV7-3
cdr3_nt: TGTGCCAGCAGCTTAACGATGGTAGGCGAAGCTTTCTTT
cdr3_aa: CASSLTMVGEAFF

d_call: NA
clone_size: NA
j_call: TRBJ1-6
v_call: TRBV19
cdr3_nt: TGTGCCAGTAGTATCATAGAGTTGAATTCACCCCTCCACTTT
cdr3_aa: CASSIIELNSPLHF

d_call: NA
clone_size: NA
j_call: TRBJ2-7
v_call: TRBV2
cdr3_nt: TGTGCCAGCCGTTCGGGTCTGAGACAGTACTTC
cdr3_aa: CASRSGLRQYF

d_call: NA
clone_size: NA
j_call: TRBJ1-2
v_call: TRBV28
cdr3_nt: TGTGCCAGCAGTTTAGGAGGGACAAAGGCAGTCAATGGCTACACCTTC
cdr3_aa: CASSLGGTKAVNGYTF

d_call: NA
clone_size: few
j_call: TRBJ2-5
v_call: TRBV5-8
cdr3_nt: TGTGCCAGCAGCTTGCAGGGGACCTCGCCCGAGACCCAGTACTTC
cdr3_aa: CASSLQGTSPETQYF

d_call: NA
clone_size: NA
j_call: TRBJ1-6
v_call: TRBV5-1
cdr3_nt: TGCGCCAGCAGAGGGGAACCCTATAATTCACCCCTCCACTTT
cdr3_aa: CASRGEPYNSPLHF

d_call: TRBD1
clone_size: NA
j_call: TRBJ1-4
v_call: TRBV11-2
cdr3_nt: TGTGCCAGCAGCCCACGGACAGGGGGCTCTACTAATGAAAAACTGTTTTTT
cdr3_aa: CASSPRTGGSTNEKLFF